These 26 T cell receptor beta chains share one sample of origin, sequenced in a study of T-cell memory formation after mild COVID-19. A single record per CDR3 protein comes from TCRdb applying MiXCR to the 5' RACE reads. The table shows under 400,000 distinct CDR3 sequences, with roughly 21% occurring only once. Sequenced material: PBMCs or a T cell subset sorted from them (not recorded which). Every receptor here comes from an adult woman who had mild COVID-19 (a few samples of this study predate the infection). Cell type and time point are not known.

A few counts support this clonotype. The gene calls are TRBV27 and TRBJ1-2; 7 bases agree with TRBD1. The CDR3 totals 14 residues. Germline V lookup: CDR1 MNHEY, CDR2 SMNVEV (reference sequence). Trimming removed 3 bases from V and 8 bases from J; junction bases left unmatched: 9. The CDR3 loop is CASSFGTALRGYTF. For the CDR3, the DNA is TGTGCCAGCAGTTTTGGGACAGCCCTAAGGGGCTACACCTTC.

The V and J genes are TRBV5-5 and TRBJ1-5; D is unclear. V was pared by 5 bases and J by 1 base, with 7 bases between. Germline CDR1 reads SGHKS; CDR2 reads YYEKEE (reference sequence). The CDR3 sequence is 13 residues long. The CDR3: CASRRSSNQPQHF. CDR3 nucleotides: TGTGCCAGCAGACGGTCGAGCAATCAGCCCCAGCATTTT. Complete variable domain (other parts from reference TRBV5-5 and TRBJ1-5): DAGVTQSPTHLIKTRGQQVTLRCSPISGHKSVSWYQQVLGQGPQFIFQYYEKEERGRGNFPDRFSARQFPNYSSELNVNALLLGDSALYLCASRRSSNQPQHFGDGTRLSIL.

This clonotype was counted only a few times. This chain connects TRBV9 to TRBJ2-7; 9 nucleotides line up with TRBD2. Germline V gene sequence: CDR1 SGDLS, CDR2 YYNGEE. With V trimmed by 2 bases and J by 0 bases, 3 bases remained unmatched. The CDR3 length is 15 residues. As DNA, the CDR3 is TGTGCCAGCAGCGTTAGCGGGGGAACCTCCTACGAGCAGTACTTC. Its protein is CASSVSGGTSYEQYF.

This clonotype has more than one count but fewer than ten. V gene TRBV5-6 combines with J gene TRBJ1-6; D is ambiguous. Germline values: CDR1 SGHDT, CDR2 YYEEEE. Trimming shortened V by 2 bases and J by 3 bases, and 9 bases separated the two germline ends. The CDR3 loop spans 15 amino acids. CDR3 nucleotide sequence: TGTGCCAGCAGCTTCTCGGCAGGCTATAATTCACCCCTCCACTTT. Its protein is CASSFSAGYNSPLHF.

This clonotype has ten or more counts. The gene calls are TRBV5-1 and TRBJ2-1, with 9 bases aligning to TRBD1. The length of the CDR3 is 14 residues. CDR1 is SGHRS and CDR2 is YFSETQ in the germline V gene. V trimming: 1 base; J trimming: 8 bases; junction bases outside the gene matches: 4. This chain's CDR3 is CASSLWDRAYEQFF. CDR3 in DNA: TGCGCCAGCAGCTTGTGGGACAGGGCTTATGAGCAGTTCTTC.

The CDR3 DNA is TGCAGTGCTATACTAGCGCCTGAGCAGTTCTTC. The encoded protein is CSAILAPEQFF. This chain joins TRBV20-1 and TRBJ2-1, with 7 bases identical to TRBD2. The CDR3 runs to 11 residues. The germline CDR1 and CDR2 sequences are DFQATT and SNEGSKA (reference sequence). The junction had 3 bases not matched to a gene; V was cut back by 4 bases and J by 9 bases.

This clonotype came up many times. This chain uses TRBV5-1 with TRBJ1-1; 7 bases fit TRBD1. Germline V gene sequence: CDR1 SGHRS, CDR2 YFSETQ. Trimming cost V 4 bases and J 3 bases; bases outside gene matches: 12. The CDR3 has 16 amino acids. CDR3 sequence: CASSARQGHPDTEAFF. The CDR3 coding sequence is TGCGCCAGCAGCGCTAGACAGGGCCATCCGGACACTGAAGCTTTCTTT.

The chain combines TRBV5-1 with TRBJ1-1; 10 nucleotides match TRBD1. This CDR3 is 14 amino acids long. V was pared by 3 bases and J by 7 bases, with 6 bases of the junction left unmatched. Germline lookup yields CDR1 SGHRS and CDR2 YFSETQ. The CDR3 nucleotides are TGCGCCAGCAGCTCAGGGACAGGGGTGAGTGAAGCTTTCTTT. Its protein is CASSSGTGVSEAFF.

This clonotype was observed a handful of times. The chain carries TRBV21-1 and TRBJ2-7. TRBV21-1 is flagged as a pseudogene. The CDR3 covers 12 residues. The CDR3 loop reads CASSNRASEQYF. The CDR3 DNA reads TGTGCCAGCAGCAACCGAGCCTCCGAGCAGTACTTC.

This clonotype was counted between two and nine times. V is TRBV24-1 and J is TRBJ1-2, with 8 bases identical to TRBD1. Trimming removed 4 bases from V and 10 bases from J; junction bases left unmatched: 4. The CDR3 runs to 12 residues. CDR1 KGHDR and CDR2 SFDVKD come from the germline V gene. The chain's CDR3 is CATSDPDRAYTF. In nucleotides, the CDR3 is TGTGCCACCAGTGACCCGGACAGGGCCTACACCTTC.

In this sample, this clonotype turned up a few times. CDR3 bases: TGTGCCATCAGCCCTAGCGGGAGGAAAGAGACCCAGTACTTC. This encodes CAISPSGRKETQYF. This sequence joins TRBV10-3 and TRBJ2-5; 11 bases align to TRBD2. This CDR3 has 14 amino acids. The V and J ends lost 6 bases and 3 bases, in that order; junction bases with no gene match: 3. Germline V gives CDR1 ENHRY, CDR2 SYGVKD.

The chain carries TRBV18 and TRBJ1-2, with 7 bases aligning to TRBD1. This CDR3 is built from 14 residues. Germline V gene lookup returns CDR1 KGHSH and CDR2 LQKENI. Unmatched junction bases numbered 6, after V lost 3 bases and J lost 5 bases. The CDR3 region is CASSPAGGQYGYTF. CDR3 coding DNA: TGTGCCAGCTCACCCGCAGGGGGTCAATATGGCTACACCTTC. Full variable domain (rest looked up from reference TRBV18 and TRBJ1-2): NAGVMQNPRHLVRRRGQEARLRCSPMKGHSHVYWYRQLPEEGLKFMVYLQKENIIDESGMPKERFSAEFPKEGPSILRIQQVVRGDSAAYFCASSPAGGQYGYTFGSGTRLTVV.

This clonotype showed up just a few times. This rearrangement joins TRBV5-1 to TRBJ2-7; D might be TRBD2 (5 bases). CDR3 length: 15 residues. Germline-derived CDR1 and CDR2 are SGHRS and YFSETQ. V was shortened by 0 bases and J by 5 bases, with 15 bases between the two germline ends. The CDR3 DNA reads as TGCGCCAGCAGCTTGGGACGGGGAACGAGGAACGAGCAGTACTTC. Translating gives CASSLGRGTRNEQYF.

The table lists this clonotype with many counts. The rearrangement joins TRBV7-9 to TRBJ2-5; D not resolved. V was cut by 2 bases and J by 1 base, with 8 bases left in between. The CDR3 runs 14 residues. Germline CDR1 SEHNR, CDR2 FQNEAQ (reference sequence). This CDR3 reads CASSLSVLQETQYF. The CDR3 region has the DNA TGTGCCAGCAGCTTAAGCGTACTCCAAGAGACCCAGTACTTC.

This chain's CDR3 is CASSLVGAGTQNTEAFF. In DNA form, the CDR3 reads TGCGCCAGCAGCTTGGTCGGTGCCGGGACTCAGAACACTGAAGCTTTCTTT. The chain has TRBV5-1 and TRBJ1-1, with TRBD1 as a possible D gene (5 bases). Trimming shortened V by 0 bases and J by 1 base, and 16 bases separated the two germline ends. This CDR3 comprises 17 residues. Per germline, CDR1 SGHRS and CDR2 YFSETQ.

This clonotype has a handful of counts. This chain connects TRBV14 to TRBJ2-5; 13 bases line up with TRBD2. The CDR3 has 15 residues. Trimming took 6 bases from V and 4 from J; bases not matched to a gene: 5. Germline V gene sequence: CDR1 SGHDN, CDR2 FVKESK. The CDR3 DNA is TGTGCCAGCAGTCCCGGACTAGCGGGAGCAGAGACCCAGTACTTC. This codes for CASSPGLAGAETQYF. The full variable domain, in which reference TRBV14 and TRBJ2-5 provide the parts outside the CDR3, is EAGVTQFPSHSVIEKGQTVTLRCDPISGHDNLYWYRRVMGKEIKFLLHFVKESKQDESGMPNNRFLAERTGGTYSTLKVQPAELEDSGVYFCASSPGLAGAETQYFGPGTRLLVL.

This clonotype turned up a few times. The chain joins TRBV4-2 to TRBJ2-1; TRBD2 matches at 7 bases. Germline V CDR1 and CDR2: LGHNA, YNFKEQ. This CDR3 has 17 residues. J was trimmed by 4 bases and V by 0 bases; bases with no gene match: 9. The CDR3 nucleotides are TGTGCCAGCAGCCAAGAGACGGGGCTAGCGGCGTACAATGAGCAGTTCTTC. Translation: CASSQETGLAAYNEQFF.

The chain carries TRBV29-1 and TRBJ2-7, with 10 bases that match TRBD2. J gave up 2 bases and V 0 bases, and 1 base lay outside the gene matches. CDR3 length equals 14 residues. Germline assignment: CDR1 SQVTM and CDR2 ANQGSEA. In DNA, the CDR3 is TGCAGCGTTGAAGATGGGACTAGCGCCTACGAGCAGTACTTC. This encodes CSVEDGTSAYEQYF.

The J gene is TRBJ1-6, the V gene TRBV12-3 or TRBV12-4; D unresolved. V was shortened by 6 bases and J by 13 bases, with 13 bases between the two germline ends. The CDR3 extends over 12 amino acids. The chain's CDR3 is CASSPIPAPLHF. Written as DNA, the CDR3 is TGTGCCAGCAGCCCTATCCCCGCGCCCCTCCACTTT.

This clonotype was detected many times. CDR3 protein: CASSYSKAPAGGELFF. The CDR3 region has the DNA TGTGCCAGCAGTTACTCCAAAGCCCCGGCCGGCGGGGAGCTGTTTTTT. This chain links TRBV6-2 or TRBV6-3 with TRBJ2-2; no definite D call. Germline V CDR1 and CDR2: MNHEY, SVGEGT. The germline V and J ends were trimmed by 0 bases and 7 bases, with 15 bases remaining between them. The CDR3 extends over 16 amino acids.

The V and J genes are TRBV11-3 and TRBJ2-3; no clear D gene. Trimming removed 3 bases at V and 0 bases at J, with 10 bases between. The length of the CDR3 is 15 residues. Germline loops: CDR1 SGHNT, CDR2 YENEEA. This CDR3 reads CASSLFSSSTDTQYF. The CDR3 nucleotides are TGTGCCAGCAGCTTGTTCAGCTCTAGCACAGATACGCAGTATTTT.

This chain connects TRBV18 to TRBJ2-3; 11 bases line up with TRBD1. The germline V gene encodes CDR1 KGHSH and CDR2 LQKENI. J gave up 4 bases and V 0 bases, and 6 bases lay outside the gene matches. CDR3 length: 17 residues. The CDR3, as DNA: TGTGCCAGCTCACCACCGCTTGGGACAGGGGGATCAGATACGCAGTATTTT. Amino acids: CASSPPLGTGGSDTQYF.

The V call is TRBV29-1, the J call TRBJ2-3, with TRBD2 as a possible D gene (5 bases). V was trimmed by 6 bases and J by 3 bases, leaving 7 bases between them. The CDR3 is 11 residues long. Looked up from germline, CDR1 is SQVTM and CDR2 is ANQGSEA. In nucleotides, the CDR3 is TGCAGCGTCGAGGGAACAGATACGCAGTATTTT. This gives the protein CSVEGTDTQYF.

This clonotype was seen more than once but under ten times. This rearrangement joins TRBV19 to TRBJ2-7, with a weak D call TRBD2 (6 bases). The CDR3 sequence is 13 residues long. Germline-derived CDR1 and CDR2 are LNHDA and SQIVND (reference sequence). Deletions cut 6 bases from V and 3 bases from J, with 12 bases between. The CDR3: CASSFSGRYEQYF. The DNA of the CDR3 is TGTGCCAGTAGCTTTAGCGGTCGCTACGAGCAGTACTTC. Full variable domain (rest looked up from reference TRBV19 and TRBJ2-7): DGGITQSPKYLFRKEGQNVTLSCEQNLNHDAMYWYRQDPGQGLRLIYYSQIVNDFQKGDIAEGYSVSREKKESFPLTVTSAQKNPTAFYLCASSFSGRYEQYFGPGTRLTVT.

This rearrangement joins TRBV25-1 to TRBJ1-2; TRBD1 might be the D (5 bases). Deletions cut 2 bases from V and 5 bases from J, with 9 bases between. The CDR3 length is 13 residues. In germline, CDR1 is MGHDK, CDR2 SYGVNS. The CDR3 DNA reads as TGTGCCAGCAGTGAAGGGGGGAGGTATGGCTACACCTTC. This encodes CASSEGGRYGYTF.

This clonotype showed up just a few times. The CDR3 protein is CAIAPGGMETQYF. CDR3 DNA: TGTGCCATCGCCCCCGGGGGCATGGAGACCCAGTACTTC. V usage is TRBV10-3 and J usage is TRBJ2-5, with D perhaps matching TRBD1 or TRBD2 (6 bases each). Per the germline V gene, CDR1 is ENHRY and CDR2 is SYGVKD. The CDR3 totals 13 residues. Trimming shortened V by 8 bases and J by 5 bases, and 15 bases separated the two germline ends.